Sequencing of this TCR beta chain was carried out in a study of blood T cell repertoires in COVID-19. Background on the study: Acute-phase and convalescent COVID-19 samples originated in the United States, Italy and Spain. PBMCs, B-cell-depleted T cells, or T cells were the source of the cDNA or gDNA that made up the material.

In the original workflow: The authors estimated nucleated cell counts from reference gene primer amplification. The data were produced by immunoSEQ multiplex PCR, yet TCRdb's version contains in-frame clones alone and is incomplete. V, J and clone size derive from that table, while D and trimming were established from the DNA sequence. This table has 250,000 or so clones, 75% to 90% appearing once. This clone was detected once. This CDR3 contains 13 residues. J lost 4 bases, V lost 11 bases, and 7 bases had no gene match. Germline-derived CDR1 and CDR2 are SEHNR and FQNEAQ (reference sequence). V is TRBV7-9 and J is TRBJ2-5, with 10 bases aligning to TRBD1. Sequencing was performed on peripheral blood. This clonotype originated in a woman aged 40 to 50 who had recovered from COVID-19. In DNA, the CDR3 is TGTGCCGGGGACAGGGGATCTCGAGAGACCCAGTACTTC. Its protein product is CAGDRGSRETQYF.